This TCR beta chain is drawn from a study of lymphopenia after photon versus proton radiotherapy. Study observations and caveats: In patients who died, overall survival fell as post-nadir TCR diversity dropped more. Photon-treated patients lost naive T cells and TCR diversity; proton-treated stayed stable. Oligoclonal CD8+ Temra expansion after nadir drove photon patients' diversity drop.

This table comes from immunoSEQ multiplex PCR, and its TCRdb copy is limited to in-frame clones, with some not included. The table lists roughly 36,000 clones, 75% to 90% of them singletons. Germline CDR1 and CDR2: MNHNS and SASEGT. The CDR3 runs to 15 residues. V lost 7 bases and J 5 bases, leaving 18 bases between the germline ends. Worth noting for this clone: Its specificity is not known.

This clonotype was sampled from a woman in her forties or fifties with pancreatic cancer. This specimen was peripheral blood, taken from a patient treated with photon-based radiotherapy. The J gene is TRBJ1-5, the V gene TRBV6-1; TRBD1 might be the D (6 bases). The CDR3 coding sequence is TGTGCCAGCACCGAAAGTAGGGGGGAGGATCAGCCCCAGCATTTT. Its translation: CASTESRGEDQPQHF.